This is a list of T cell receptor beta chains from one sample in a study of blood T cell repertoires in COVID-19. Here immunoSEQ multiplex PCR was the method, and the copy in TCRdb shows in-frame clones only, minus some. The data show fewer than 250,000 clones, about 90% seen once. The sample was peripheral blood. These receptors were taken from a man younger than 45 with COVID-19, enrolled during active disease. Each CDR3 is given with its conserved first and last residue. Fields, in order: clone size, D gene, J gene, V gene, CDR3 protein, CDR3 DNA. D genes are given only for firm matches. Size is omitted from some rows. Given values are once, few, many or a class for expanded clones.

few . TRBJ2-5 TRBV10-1 CASSQTVQETQYF TGCGCCAGCAGTCAGACAGTACAAGAGACCCAGTACTTC
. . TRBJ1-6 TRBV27 CASRREGGDSPLHF TGTGCCAGCAGGAGGGAGGGTGGTGATTCACCCCTCCACTTT
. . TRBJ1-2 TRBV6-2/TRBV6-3 CASSYSGAGWYTF TGTGCCAGCAGTTACTCGGGGGCAGGGTGGTACACCTTC
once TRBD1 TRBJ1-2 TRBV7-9 CASSSTGDYGYTF TGTGCCAGCAGCTCAACAGGGGATTATGGCTACACCTTC
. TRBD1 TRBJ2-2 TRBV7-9 CASTVGTENTGELFF TGTGCCAGCACCGTAGGGACAGAGAACACCGGGGAGCTGTTTTTT
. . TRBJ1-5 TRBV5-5 CASSSVNQPQHF TGTGCCAGCAGCTCGGTTAATCAGCCCCAGCATTTT
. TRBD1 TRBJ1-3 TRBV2 CASSVGDRGAGNTIYF TGTGCCAGCAGTGTGGGGGACAGGGGAGCTGGAAACACCATATATTTT
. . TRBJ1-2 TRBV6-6 CASSLGAGAGYTF TGTGCCAGCAGTCTAGGGGCTGGTGCTGGCTACACCTTC
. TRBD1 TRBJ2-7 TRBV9 CASSVGGTGAAYEQYF TGTGCCAGCAGCGTAGGAGGGACAGGGGCGGCCTACGAGCAGTACTTC
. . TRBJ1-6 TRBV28 CASNGGAGSPLHF TGTGCCAGCAACGGGGGGGCGGGTTCACCCCTCCACTTT
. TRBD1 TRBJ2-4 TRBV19 CASSKRARGQGFDIQYF TGTGCCAGTAGTAAGCGGGCACGGGGACAGGGGTTCGACATTCAGTACTTC
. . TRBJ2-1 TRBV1 CTSSQDSGGNYNEQFF TGCACCAGCAGCCAAGATAGCGGGGGAAACTACAATGAGCAGTTCTTC
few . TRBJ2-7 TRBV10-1 CASSEWPGWDYEQYF TGCGCCAGCAGTGAGTGGCCAGGGTGGGACTACGAGCAGTACTTC
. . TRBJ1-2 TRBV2 CASADSFYGYTF TGTGCCAGCGCAGACAGCTTCTATGGCTACACCTTC
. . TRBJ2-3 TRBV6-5 CASSYSRVSTDTQYF TGTGCCAGCAGTTACTCGAGAGTTTCAACAGATACGCAGTATTTT
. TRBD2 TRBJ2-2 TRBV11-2 CASSFSQGLATGELFF TGTGCCAGCAGCTTTAGCCAAGGACTAGCTACCGGGGAGCTGTTTTTT
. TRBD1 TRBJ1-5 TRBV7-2 CASSGGTGANQPQHF TGTGCCAGCAGCGGGGGGACAGGGGCCAATCAGCCCCAGCATTTT
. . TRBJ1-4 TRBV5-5 CASSPRGNNEKLFF TGTGCCAGCAGCCCCAGGGGTAATAATGAAAAACTGTTTTTT
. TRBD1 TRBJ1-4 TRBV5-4 CASNRQGIDEKLFF TGTGCCAGCAATCGACAGGGGATTGATGAAAAACTGTTTTTT
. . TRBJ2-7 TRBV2 CASRGVQGYEQYF TGTGCCAGCAGGGGGGTACAGGGCTACGAGCAGTACTTC
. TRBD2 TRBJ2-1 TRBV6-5 CASLGTSGHNEQFF TGTGCCAGCCTAGGGACTAGCGGACACAATGAGCAGTTCTTC
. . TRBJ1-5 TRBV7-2 CASSSGVDQPQHF TGTGCCAGCAGCTCCGGAGTCGACCAGCCCCAGCATTTT
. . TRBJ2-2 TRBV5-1 CASSLESTGELFF TGCGCCAGCAGCTTGGAATCTACCGGGGAGCTGTTTTTT
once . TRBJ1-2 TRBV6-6 CASSLGGRRGYTF TGTGCCAGCAGCTTGGGGGGGCGTCGGGGCTACACCTTC
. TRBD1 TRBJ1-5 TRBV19 CASSGQGSNQPQHF TGTGCCAGTAGTGGACAGGGCAGCAATCAGCCCCAGCATTTT
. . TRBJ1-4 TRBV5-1 CASSTPDGATNEKLFF TGCGCCAGCAGCACACCCGACGGGGCAACTAATGAAAAACTGTTTTTT
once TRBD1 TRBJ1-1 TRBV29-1 CSVRSRGRDTEAFF TGCAGCGTTAGATCAAGGGGGCGGGACACTGAAGCTTTCTTT
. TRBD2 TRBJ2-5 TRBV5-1 CASADGGGAGTQYF TGCGCCAGCGCCGATGGCGGGGGGGCTGGGACCCAGTACTTC
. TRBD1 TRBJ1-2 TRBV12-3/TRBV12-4 CASRITGESYTF TGTGCCAGCAGAATCACAGGGGAGAGCTACACCTTC
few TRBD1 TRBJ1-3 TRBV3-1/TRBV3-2 CASSPRTGANSGNTIYF TGTGCCAGCAGCCCACGGACAGGGGCGAACTCTGGAAACACCATATATTTT
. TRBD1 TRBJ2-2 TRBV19 CASSMAGTGITGELFF TGTGCCAGTAGCATGGCCGGGACAGGGATAACCGGGGAGCTGTTTTTT
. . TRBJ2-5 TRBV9 CASSAATGRQTQYF TGTGCCAGCAGCGCAGCTACAGGCCGCCAGACCCAGTACTTC
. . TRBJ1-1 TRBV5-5 CASSQVRTEAFF TGTGCCAGCAGCCAAGTAAGGACAGAGGCTTTCTTT
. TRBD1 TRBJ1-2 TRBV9 CASSVGGQGARGYTF TGTGCCAGCAGCGTAGGCGGACAGGGGGCACGTGGCTACACCTTC
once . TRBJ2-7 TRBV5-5 CASSLVLDSRTYEQYF TGTGCCAGCAGCTTGGTTCTGGACAGCCGTACCTACGAGCAGTACTTC
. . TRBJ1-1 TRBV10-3 CAISESRVRQENTEAFF TGTGCCATCAGTGAGTCGAGAGTCCGACAGGAGAACACTGAAGCTTTCTTT
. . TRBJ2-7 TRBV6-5 CASSYSGREVYEQYF TGTGCCAGCAGTTACTCAGGCAGGGAGGTATACGAGCAGTACTTC
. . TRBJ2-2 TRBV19 CASSITASGTGELFF TGTGCCAGTAGTATTACCGCGTCGGGGACCGGGGAGCTGTTTTTT
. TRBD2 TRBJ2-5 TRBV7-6 CASSLERGETQYF TGTGCCAGCAGCTTAGAGCGGGGAGAGACCCAGTACTTC
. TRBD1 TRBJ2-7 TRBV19 CASSILGQGPYEQYF TGTGCCAGTAGTATTCTGGGACAGGGCCCCTACGAGCAGTACTTC
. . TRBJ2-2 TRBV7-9 CASSNSFGELFF TGTGCCAGCAGCAATAGTTTCGGGGAGCTGTTTTTT